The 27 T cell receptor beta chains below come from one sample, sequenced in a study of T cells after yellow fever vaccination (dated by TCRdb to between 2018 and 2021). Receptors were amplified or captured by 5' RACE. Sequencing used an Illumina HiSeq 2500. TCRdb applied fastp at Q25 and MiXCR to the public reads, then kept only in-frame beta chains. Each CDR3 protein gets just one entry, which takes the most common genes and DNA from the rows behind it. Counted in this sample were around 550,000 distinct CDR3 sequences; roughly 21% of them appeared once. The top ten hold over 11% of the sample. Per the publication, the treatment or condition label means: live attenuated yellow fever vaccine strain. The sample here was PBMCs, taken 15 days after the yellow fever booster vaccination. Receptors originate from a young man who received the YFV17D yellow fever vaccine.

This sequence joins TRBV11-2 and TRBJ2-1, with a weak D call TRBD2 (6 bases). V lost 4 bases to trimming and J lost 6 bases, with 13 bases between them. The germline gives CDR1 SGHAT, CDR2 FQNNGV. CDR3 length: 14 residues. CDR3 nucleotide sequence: TGTGCCAGCAGCTCGACGGGGGTGGGCAATGAGCAGTTCTTC. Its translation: CASSSTGVGNEQFF.

The chain's CDR3 is CASSQDDRRSDTQYF. The CDR3, as DNA: TGCGCCAGCAGCCAAGATGACAGGCGATCAGATACGCAGTATTTT. The chain combines TRBV4-3 with TRBJ2-3; D perhaps matches TRBD1 (6 bases). V gave up 0 bases and J gave up 4 bases, with 11 bases separating them. Germline-derived CDR1 and CDR2 are LGHNA and YSLEER. The CDR3 has 15 amino acids.

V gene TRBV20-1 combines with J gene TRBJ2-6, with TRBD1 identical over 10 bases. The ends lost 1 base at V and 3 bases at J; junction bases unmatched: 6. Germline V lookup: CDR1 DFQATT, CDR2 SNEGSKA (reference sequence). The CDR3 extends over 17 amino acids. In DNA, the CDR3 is TGCAGTGCTAGAGGCGGGACAGGGGTTTTTGGGGCCAACGTCCTGACTTTC. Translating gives CSARGGTGVFGANVLTF.

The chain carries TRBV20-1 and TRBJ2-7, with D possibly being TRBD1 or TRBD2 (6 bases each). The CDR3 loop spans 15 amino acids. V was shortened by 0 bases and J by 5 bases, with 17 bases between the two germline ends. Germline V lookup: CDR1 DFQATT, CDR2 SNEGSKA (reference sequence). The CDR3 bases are TGCAGTGCTAGAGATTTACTACAGGGAGGCAACGAGCAGTACTTC. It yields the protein CSARDLLQGGNEQYF.

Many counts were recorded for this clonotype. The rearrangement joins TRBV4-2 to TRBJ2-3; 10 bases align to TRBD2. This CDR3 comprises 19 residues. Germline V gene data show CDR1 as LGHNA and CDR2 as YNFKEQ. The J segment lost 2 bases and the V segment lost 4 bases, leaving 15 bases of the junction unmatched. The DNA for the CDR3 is TGTGCCAGCAGCCCCACCAGGCTAGCGGGAGTACCCCTCACAGATACGCAGTATTTT. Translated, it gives CASSPTRLAGVPLTDTQYF.

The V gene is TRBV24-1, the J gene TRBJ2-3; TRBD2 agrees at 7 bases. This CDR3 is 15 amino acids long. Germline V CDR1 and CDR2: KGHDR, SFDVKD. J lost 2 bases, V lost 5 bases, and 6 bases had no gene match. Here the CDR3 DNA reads TGTGCCACCAGTGGGGGGGGACTGCTCACAGATACGCAGTATTTT. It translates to CATSGGGLLTDTQYF.

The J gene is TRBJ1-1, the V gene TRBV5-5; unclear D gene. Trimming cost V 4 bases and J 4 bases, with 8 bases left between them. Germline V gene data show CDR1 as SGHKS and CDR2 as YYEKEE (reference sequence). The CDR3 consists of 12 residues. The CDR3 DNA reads TGTGCCAGCAGCCCGGACTTCACTGAAGCTTTCTTT. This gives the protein CASSPDFTEAFF.

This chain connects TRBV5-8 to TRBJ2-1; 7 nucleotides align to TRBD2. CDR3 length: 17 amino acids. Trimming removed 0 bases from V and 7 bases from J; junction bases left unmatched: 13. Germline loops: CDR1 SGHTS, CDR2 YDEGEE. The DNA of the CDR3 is TGTGCCAGCAGCTTGGCCCCAGGGTCCCCCGGGGGGAATGAGCAGTTCTTC. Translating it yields CASSLAPGSPGGNEQFF.

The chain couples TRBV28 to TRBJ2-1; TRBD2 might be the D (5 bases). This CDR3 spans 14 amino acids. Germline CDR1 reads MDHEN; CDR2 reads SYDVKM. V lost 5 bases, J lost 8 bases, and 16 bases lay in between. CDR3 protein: CASSGWEKDDEQFF. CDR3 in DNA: TGTGCCAGCAGTGGATGGGAGAAAGATGATGAGCAGTTCTTC.

The CDR3 region has the DNA TGCAGTGCTAGAGATCGAGGAGCAGGGGGCTGGCGCTACACCTTC. Translating it yields CSARDRGAGGWRYTF. This sequence joins TRBV20-1 and TRBJ1-2; 8 nucleotides match TRBD1. V dropped 0 bases and J dropped 9; count of bases not matched to a gene: 12. There are 15 residues in the CDR3. Per the germline V gene, CDR1 is DFQATT and CDR2 is SNEGSKA (reference sequence).

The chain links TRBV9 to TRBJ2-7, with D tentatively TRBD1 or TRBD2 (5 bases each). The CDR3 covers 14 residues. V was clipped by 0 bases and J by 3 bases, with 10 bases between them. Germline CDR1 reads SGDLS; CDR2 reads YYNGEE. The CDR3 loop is CASSVAGSGYEQYF. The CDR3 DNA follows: TGTGCCAGCAGCGTAGCAGGGAGTGGCTACGAGCAGTACTTC.

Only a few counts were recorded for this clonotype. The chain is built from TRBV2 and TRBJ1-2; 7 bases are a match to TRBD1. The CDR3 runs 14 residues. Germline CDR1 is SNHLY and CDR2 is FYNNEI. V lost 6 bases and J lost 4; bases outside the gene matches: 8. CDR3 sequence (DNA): TGTGCCAGCAGGACTCACCAGGGGGGCTATGGCTACACCTTC. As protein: CASRTHQGGYGYTF.

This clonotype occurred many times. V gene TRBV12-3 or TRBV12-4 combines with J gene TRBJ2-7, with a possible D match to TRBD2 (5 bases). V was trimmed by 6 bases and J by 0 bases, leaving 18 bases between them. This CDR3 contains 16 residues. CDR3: CASSPGIPQTSYEQYF. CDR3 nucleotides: TGTGCCAGCAGCCCCGGGATTCCTCAAACCTCCTACGAGCAGTACTTC.

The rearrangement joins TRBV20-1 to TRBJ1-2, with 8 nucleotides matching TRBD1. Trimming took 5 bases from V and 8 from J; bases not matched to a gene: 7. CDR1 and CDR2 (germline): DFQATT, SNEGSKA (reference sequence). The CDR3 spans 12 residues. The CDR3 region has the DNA TGCAGTGCTCGGGCTGGACAGGGCGGCTACACCTTC. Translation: CSARAGQGGYTF.

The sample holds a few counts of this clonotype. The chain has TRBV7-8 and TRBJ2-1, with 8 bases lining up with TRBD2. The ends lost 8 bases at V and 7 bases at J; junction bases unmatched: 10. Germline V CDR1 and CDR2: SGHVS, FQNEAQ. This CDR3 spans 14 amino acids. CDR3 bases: TGTGCCAGCCAAAAGCGGGAGACGACGAATGAGCAGTTCTTC. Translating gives CASQKRETTNEQFF.

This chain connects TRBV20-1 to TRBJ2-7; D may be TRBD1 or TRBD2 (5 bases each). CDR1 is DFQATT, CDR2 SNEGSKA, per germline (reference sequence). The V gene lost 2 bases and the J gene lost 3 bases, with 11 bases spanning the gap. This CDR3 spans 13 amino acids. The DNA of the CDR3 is TGCAGTGCTAGACCAGGGAGTGTCTACGAGCAGTACTTC. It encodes CSARPGSVYEQYF.

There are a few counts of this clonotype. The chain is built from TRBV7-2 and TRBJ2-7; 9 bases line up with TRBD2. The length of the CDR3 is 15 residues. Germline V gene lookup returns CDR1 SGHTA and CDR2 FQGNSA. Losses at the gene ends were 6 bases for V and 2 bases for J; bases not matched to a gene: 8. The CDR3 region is CASSSSSGAPYEQYF. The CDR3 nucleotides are TGTGCCAGCAGTTCCTCTAGCGGGGCTCCCTACGAGCAGTACTTC. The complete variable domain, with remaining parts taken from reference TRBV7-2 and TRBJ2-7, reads GAGVSQSPSNKVTEKGKDVELRCDPISGHTALYWYRQSLGQGLEFLIYFQGNSAPDKSGLPSDRFSAERTGGSVSTLTIQRTQQEDSAVYLCASSSSSGAPYEQYFGPGTRLTVT.

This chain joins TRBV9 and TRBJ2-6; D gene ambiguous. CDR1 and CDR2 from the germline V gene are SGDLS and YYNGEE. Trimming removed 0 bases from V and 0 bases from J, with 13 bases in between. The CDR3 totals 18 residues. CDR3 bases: TGTGCCAGCAGCGTAGATGAACCCTTCCTCTCTGGGGCCAACGTCCTGACTTTC. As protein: CASSVDEPFLSGANVLTF. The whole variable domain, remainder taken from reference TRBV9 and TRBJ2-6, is DSGVTQTPKHLITATGQRVTLRCSPRSGDLSVYWYQQSLDQGLQFLIQYYNGEERAKGNILERFSAQQFPDLHSELNLSSLELGDSALYFCASSVDEPFLSGANVLTFGAGSRLTVL.

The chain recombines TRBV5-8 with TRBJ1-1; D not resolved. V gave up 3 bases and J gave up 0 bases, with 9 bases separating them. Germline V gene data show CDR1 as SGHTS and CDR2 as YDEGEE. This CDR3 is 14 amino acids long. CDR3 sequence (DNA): TGTGCCAGCAGCTCCTACGGCTTGAACACTGAAGCTTTCTTT. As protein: CASSSYGLNTEAFF.

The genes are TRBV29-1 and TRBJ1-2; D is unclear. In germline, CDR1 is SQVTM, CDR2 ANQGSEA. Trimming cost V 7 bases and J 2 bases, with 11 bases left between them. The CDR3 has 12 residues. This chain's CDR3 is CSGRSPNYGYTF. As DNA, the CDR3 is TGCAGCGGAAGGAGTCCCAACTATGGCTACACCTTC.

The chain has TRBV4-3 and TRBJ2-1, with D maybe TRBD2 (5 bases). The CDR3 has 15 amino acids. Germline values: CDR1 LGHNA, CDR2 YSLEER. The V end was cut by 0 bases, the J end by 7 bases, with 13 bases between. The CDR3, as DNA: TGCGCCAGCAGCCAAGATGCCGGTGGAGGAAATGAGCAGTTCTTC. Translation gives CASSQDAGGGNEQFF.

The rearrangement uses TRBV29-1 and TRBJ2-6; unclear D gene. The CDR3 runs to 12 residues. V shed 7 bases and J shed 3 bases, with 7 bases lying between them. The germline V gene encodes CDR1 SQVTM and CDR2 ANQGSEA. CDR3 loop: CSAQGGANVLTF. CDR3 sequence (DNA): TGCAGCGCCCAAGGTGGGGCCAACGTCCTGACTTTC.

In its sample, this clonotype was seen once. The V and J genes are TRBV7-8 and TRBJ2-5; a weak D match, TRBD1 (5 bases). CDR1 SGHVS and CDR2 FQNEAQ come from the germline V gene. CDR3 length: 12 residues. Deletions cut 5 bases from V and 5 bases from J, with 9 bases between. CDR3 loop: CASSIYRETQYF. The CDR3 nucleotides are TGTGCCAGCAGCATTTACAGGGAGACCCAGTACTTC.

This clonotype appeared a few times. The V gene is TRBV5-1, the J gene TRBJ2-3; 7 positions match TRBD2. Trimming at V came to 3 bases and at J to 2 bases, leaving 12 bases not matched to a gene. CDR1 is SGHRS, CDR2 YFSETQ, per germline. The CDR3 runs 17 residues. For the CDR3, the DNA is TGCGCCAGCAGCTCGGGAGTGGAGCGGGGATACACAGATACGCAGTATTTT. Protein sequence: CASSSGVERGYTDTQYF.

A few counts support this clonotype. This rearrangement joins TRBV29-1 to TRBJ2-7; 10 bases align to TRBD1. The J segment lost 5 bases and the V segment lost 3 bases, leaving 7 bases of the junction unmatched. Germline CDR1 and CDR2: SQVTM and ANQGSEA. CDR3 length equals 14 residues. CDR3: CSVDRGQGSHEQYF. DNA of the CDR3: TGCAGCGTTGACAGGGGACAGGGGTCCCACGAGCAGTACTTC.

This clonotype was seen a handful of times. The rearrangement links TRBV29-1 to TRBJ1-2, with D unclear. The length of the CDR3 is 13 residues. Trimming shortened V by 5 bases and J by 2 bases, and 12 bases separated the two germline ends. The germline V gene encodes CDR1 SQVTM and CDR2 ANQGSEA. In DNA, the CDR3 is TGCAGCGTTTTCGCGCCTTCCAACTATGGCTACACCTTC. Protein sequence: CSVFAPSNYGYTF.

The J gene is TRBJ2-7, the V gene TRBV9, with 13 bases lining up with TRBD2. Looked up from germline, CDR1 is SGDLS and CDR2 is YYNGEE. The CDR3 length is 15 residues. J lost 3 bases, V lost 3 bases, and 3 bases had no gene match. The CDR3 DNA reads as TGTGCCAGCAGCGGGGGACTAGCGGGACTCTACGAGCAGTACTTC. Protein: CASSGGLAGLYEQYF.